The 2 T cell receptor beta chains below were found in one sample sequenced in a study of CXCR3-negative and CXCR3-positive naive CD8 T cells. 5' RACE with UMI labels generated the TRB cDNA libraries. TCRdb reprocessed the 5' RACE reads and reports one entry per CDR3 protein, with no DNA. The sample holds about 130,000 distinct CDR3 sequences. The specimen sequenced was naive CXCR3- CD8+ T cells from blood. Subset in this sample: CD45RO-CCR7+CD27+CD95- naive CD8+ T cells lacking CXCR3 (TNR3-). All receptors derive from a human donor in good health. Some clones in this sample may be carry-over from other donors' samples.

CDR3 in amino acids: CASSLAPGATDTQYF. J is TRBJ2-3 and V is TRBV5-5; without DNA, the TCRdb call of TRBD1 cannot be checked. Germline CDR1 and CDR2: SGHKS and YYEKEE (reference sequence). This CDR3 is built from 15 residues.

The chain links TRBV6-2 or TRBV6-3 to TRBJ2-7; TCRdb reports TRBD1, a call that lacks DNA to check it against. The CDR3 has 17 amino acids. Germline assignment: CDR1 MNHEY and CDR2 SVGEGT. CDR3 amino acids: CASSYSRYRDSSYEQYF.